A selection of T cell receptor beta chains follows, all from one sample in a study of blood T cell repertoires in COVID-19. Produced via immunoSEQ multiplex PCR; TCRdb's table is partial and in-frame only. The sample yields roughly 100,000 clones, around 79% seen once. Sequenced input: peripheral blood. These receptors all come from a woman aged 80 or over with active or convalescent COVID-19. CDR3s include the opening cysteine and the closing phenylalanine or tryptophan. The D gene is left open where the match is weak. Rows may omit the clone size; those that give it use once, few, many or a size class.

D gene	J gene	V gene	CDR3 length	clone size	CDR3 DNA	CDR3 protein
TRBD2	TRBJ2-5	TRBV5-4	16	-	TGTGCCAGCAGCGTCCCCAGCGGGGCGGGCGGAGAGACCCAGTACTTC	CASSVPSGAGGETQYF
-	TRBJ1-6	TRBV6-5	12	-	TGTGCCAGCACGAGGAGGGGTTCACCCCTCCACTTT	CASTRRGSPLHF
TRBD2	TRBJ2-7	TRBV5-1	15	-	TGCGCCAGCAGCGCCGGACTAGCGGCTAGCTACGAGCAGTACTTC	CASSAGLAASYEQYF
TRBD1	TRBJ2-7	TRBV6-6	13	-	TGTGCCAGCAAACCGGGACAGGGCCACGAGCAGTACTTC	CASKPGQGHEQYF
-	TRBJ2-1	TRBV18	13	-	TGTGCCAGCTCACCAGGGTCTAGCGATGAGCAGTTCTTC	CASSPGSSDEQFF
-	TRBJ2-7	TRBV6-5	15	-	TGTGCCAGCAGCCCAGTTGAGACATACTCCTACGAGCAGTACTTC	CASSPVETYSYEQYF
TRBD1	TRBJ1-2	TRBV18	13	-	TGTGCCAGCTCACCTACAGGGGAGTCTGGCTACACCTTC	CASSPTGESGYTF
TRBD1	TRBJ2-7	TRBV19	14	-	TGTGCCAGTAGTACGACAGGGGGCTTCTACGAGCAGTACTTC	CASSTTGGFYEQYF
TRBD2	TRBJ2-3	TRBV5-1	19	-	TGCGCCAGCAGCTGGGGATCCGGGACTAGCGGGAGTGGCACAGATACGCAGTATTTT	CASSWGSGTSGSGTDTQYF
TRBD2	TRBJ2-5	TRBV5-1	13	-	TGTGCCAGCAGCTTGGGAGGGCAGGAGACCCAGTACTTC	CASSLGGQETQYF
TRBD1	TRBJ1-1	TRBV5-1	13	-	TGTGCCAGCAGCCGACAGGGGGTGGCTGAAGCTTTCTTT	CASSRQGVAEAFF
TRBD1	TRBJ2-7	TRBV12-3/TRBV12-4	13	-	TGTGCCAGCCGGGACAGGGTTTCCTACGAGCAGTACTTC	CASRDRVSYEQYF
-	TRBJ1-1	TRBV24-1	13	-	TGTGCCACCAGTGATAGCGGGTTCACTGAAGCTTTCTTT	CATSDSGFTEAFF
-	TRBJ2-7	TRBV11-1	16	-	TGTGCCAGCAGCTTAGGGGGGCCAGCGGGGATGGACGAGCAGTACTTC	CASSLGGPAGMDEQYF
-	TRBJ1-3	TRBV6-1	17	-	TGTGCCAGCAGTGGAGCCCTACAAGGGAGCTCTGGAAACACCATATATTTT	CASSGALQGSSGNTIYF
-	TRBJ2-5	TRBV6-4	15	-	TGTGCCCCCCGGGTGGAGGTCACTCACGGAAAGACCCAGTACTTC	CAPRVEVTHGKTQYF
TRBD2	TRBJ2-7	TRBV5-1	14	-	TGTGCCAGCAGCTGGACTAGCGGAGTCTACGAGCAGTACTTC	CASSWTSGVYEQYF
TRBD2	TRBJ2-1	TRBV27	16	-	TGTGCCAGCAATCTTTGGGGAGGGCCGCCCCGGAATGAGCAGTTCTTC	CASNLWGGPPRNEQFF
TRBD2	TRBJ2-1	TRBV7-9	14	-	TGTGCCAGCAGCTTAGAAATCGGGGAGGGTGAGCAGTTCTTC	CASSLEIGEGEQFF
-	TRBJ1-4	TRBV27	17	-	TGTGCCAGCAGTTTATCCACAGTGCGGGTAGAAAATGAAAAACTGTTTTTT	CASSLSTVRVENEKLFF
-	TRBJ2-1	TRBV4-2	14	-	TGTGCCAGCAGCCAAGATATCTACTACAATGAGCAGTTCTTC	CASSQDIYYNEQFF
TRBD1	TRBJ1-5	TRBV19	17	-	TGTGCCAGTAGTACTTCTGCGGGGACAGGGAGGAATCAGCCCCAGCATTTT	CASSTSAGTGRNQPQHF
TRBD1	TRBJ1-5	TRBV6-5	15	-	TGTGCCAGCAGGCCTACAGGGGATGGCACTCAGCCCCAGCATTTT	CASRPTGDGTQPQHF
-	TRBJ1-5	TRBV6-5	14	-	TGTGCCAGCAGAAGGGACAATAGCAATCAGCCCCAGCATTTT	CASRRDNSNQPQHF
-	TRBJ2-3	TRBV19	15	-	TGTGCCAGTAGTATAGGGGGAGTAGGATCAGATACGCAGTATTTT	CASSIGGVGSDTQYF
TRBD2	TRBJ2-7	TRBV5-4	14	-	TGTGCCAGCAGCTTGGCCAGCGGGAGCCTCGAGCAGTACTTC	CASSLASGSLEQYF
-	TRBJ1-4	TRBV7-3	17	-	TGTGCCAGCAGCTCTCCGCTGGGAGGGGGAACTAATGAAAAACTGTTTTTT	CASSSPLGGGTNEKLFF
-	TRBJ2-2	TRBV19	14	-	TGTGCCAGTAGTGCCTCCCGGGGGACCGGGGAGCTGTTTTTT	CASSASRGTGELFF
-	TRBJ2-1	TRBV10-3	16	once	TGTGCCATCAGTGAATGGCGGCAGGGCGTTAACAATGAGCAGTTCTTC	CAISEWRQGVNNEQFF
TRBD1	TRBJ2-2	TRBV18	16	-	TGTGCCAGCTCACCACGGGACAGGGGGCACACCGGGGAGCTGTTTTTT	CASSPRDRGHTGELFF
TRBD2	TRBJ2-1	TRBV5-5	15	-	TGTGCCAGCAGCGACAGCGGGAGGGCCCTCAATGAGCAGTTCTTC	CASSDSGRALNEQFF
TRBD1	TRBJ2-3	TRBV29-1	14	-	TGCAGCGTTGAACAGGGACAGCGATCGGATACGCAGTATTTT	CSVEQGQRSDTQYF
-	TRBJ1-1	TRBV6-5	13	few	TGTGCCAGCAGGGACAACTTTTTAACTGAAGCTTTCTTT	CASRDNFLTEAFF
TRBD1	TRBJ2-3	TRBV6-6	15	-	TGTGCCAGCAGTGCGGACAGGGGGTACACAGATACGCAGTATTTT	CASSADRGYTDTQYF
TRBD2	TRBJ2-1	TRBV7-8	15	-	TGTGCCAGCAGCTTAATGGCTAGCGGAAATAATGAGCAGTTCTTC	CASSLMASGNNEQFF
-	TRBJ1-2	TRBV6-1	13	-	TGTGCCAGCAGTGAACAGGGTCTTGGCGGCTACACCTTC	CASSEQGLGGYTF
-	TRBJ2-5	TRBV11-2	12	few	TGTGCCAGCAGCTTATCCCTAGAGACCCAGTACTTC	CASSLSLETQYF
-	TRBJ2-1	TRBV11-2	11	-	TGTGCCAGCAGCAGGGGGAATGAGCAGTTCTTC	CASSRGNEQFF
TRBD1	TRBJ2-7	TRBV4-3	16	-	TGCGCCAGCAGCCAAGATGATGGGACAGGGGCCTACGAGCAGTACTTC	CASSQDDGTGAYEQYF
-	TRBJ2-1	TRBV24-1	16	-	TGTGCCACCAGCGCGCGGACAGCACCTGCCGACAATGAGCAGTTCTTC	CATSARTAPADNEQFF
-	TRBJ2-7	TRBV29-1	10	-	TGCAGCGTAGGGGAATACGAGCAGTACTTC	CSVGEYEQYF
-	TRBJ2-7	TRBV7-9	13	-	TGTGCCAGCAGCCCTACGAACAGGGTGGGGCAGTACTTC	CASSPTNRVGQYF
-	TRBJ2-1	TRBV19	12	-	TGTGCCAGTACGCCAGGGTCCAATGAGCAGTTCTTC	CASTPGSNEQFF
-	TRBJ1-2	TRBV19	14	-	TGTGCCAGTAGTTTTGCCCGAGTCACCATTGGCTACACCTTC	CASSFARVTIGYTF
-	TRBJ2-3	TRBV10-3	14	-	TGTGCCATCAATGGACAATCCACCCCAGATACGCAGTATTTT	CAINGQSTPDTQYF
TRBD1	TRBJ1-4	TRBV9	13	-	TGTGCCAGCAGTTGGGACAGGGAAGGAATACTGTTTTTT	CASSWDREGILFF